This TCR beta chain was sequenced during a study of cytomegalovirus exposure and HLA in healthy donors. Study background: A prior analysis found 90 million to 120 million unique TCR beta sequences from approximately 190 million T cells. Notes on the study in general: A link between a missense DCLRE1C variant and TCR beta V- and J-gene trimming emerged from a later analysis. The classifier, whose performance was assessed in both the original and validation cohorts, reportedly diagnosed cytomegalovirus status with high specificity and sensitivity.

In its sample, this clone was seen a few times. Its antigen is currently unknown. The study ran its PCR with 60 Vbeta and 13 Jbeta primers. Clones were sequenced by immunoSEQ multiplex PCR, and TCRdb holds only the in-frame ones, with some missing. The repertoire includes roughly 90,000 clones, 70% to 85% of them detected once, and around 20% sits in the top ten. The CDR3 has 11 amino acids. Trimming took 4 bases from V and 11 from J, leaving 11 bases between them. CDR1 is SEHNR and CDR2 is FQNEAQ in the germline V gene (reference sequence). The sequence derives from a man aged 30-40 years in good health and CMV-seropositive. The source material was PBMCs. The chain has TRBV7-9 and TRBJ1-1, with D possibly being TRBD1 (6 bases). The CDR3: CASSSNRDAFF. The CDR3 nucleotides read TGTGCCAGCAGCTCCAACAGGGACGCTTTCTTT.